This TCR beta chain was captured by sequencing in a study of T-cell reconstitution after alpha-beta-depleted transplantation in children. TCRbeta library preparation incorporated unique molecular identifiers. TCRdb re-called the PCR reads with MiXCR, one entry per CDR3 protein. The sample has 280,000 or so distinct CDR3 sequences, more than 9% seen once. This clonotype was counted ten times or more. What it binds is not known. This CDR3 has 12 residues. Trimming took 3 bases from V and 6 from J; bases not matched to a gene: 3. Germline V gene sequence: CDR1 DFQATT, CDR2 SNEGSKA (reference sequence). Findings and limits, study-wide: Some patients' high day-60 TCRbeta diversity was traced to surviving recipient T cells and thymic progenitors.

The rearrangement joins TRBV20-1 to TRBJ2-7; 9 bases are shared with TRBD1. Sequencing used peripheral blood, obtained 180 days after TCRalphabeta/CD19-depleted stem cell transplant. The receptor's source is a male patient under 10 years old who had a stem cell transplant for chronic granulomatous disease, so the T cells may come from the graft donor. DNA of the CDR3: TGCAGTGCTAGGGACAGGGGTTCCGAGCAGTACTTC. It translates to CSARDRGSEQYF.